The 28 T cell receptor beta chains given below trace back to one sample, sequenced in a study of TIL therapy for anti-PD-1-resistant metastatic lung cancer. Time point: pre-treatment sample, taken before nivolumab and TIL therapy. Pleural nodules or supraclavicular lymph nodes made up most of the excised metastases sampled. The libraries were made with immunoSEQ v3. Produced via immunoSEQ multiplex PCR; TCRdb's table is partial and in-frame only. Of about 50,000 clones in the sample, about two thirds were seen once. This specimen consisted of tumor tissue, obtained at baseline. These receptor sequences come from a person aged 25 to 79 with non-small cell lung cancer.

The J gene is TRBJ1-2, the V gene TRBV6-1, with D possibly being TRBD1 (6 bases). This CDR3 contains 13 residues. CDR1 MNHNS and CDR2 SASEGT come from the germline V gene. V was trimmed by 11 bases and J by 4 bases, leaving 17 bases between them. The CDR3 here is CAHRGGAIYGYTF. The DNA of the CDR3 is TGTGCCCACCGGGGGGGGGCGATCTATGGCTACACCTTC.

The chain is built from TRBV11-1 and TRBJ1-6, with D hard to call. V lost 1 base to trimming and J lost 11 bases, with 15 bases between them. The germline V gene encodes CDR1 SGHAT and CDR2 FQDESV (reference sequence). This CDR3 contains 15 residues. The CDR3 loop is CASSLGGVGMAPLHF. The CDR3 nucleotides read TGTGCCAGCAGCTTAGGCGGCGTGGGTATGGCACCCCTCCACTTT.

The rearrangement joins TRBV25-1 to TRBJ2-6; D uncertain. Germline lookup yields CDR1 MGHDK and CDR2 SYGVNS. This CDR3 has 13 amino acids. V was shortened by 8 bases and J by 0 bases, with 5 bases between the two germline ends. As DNA, the CDR3 is TGTGCCAGCTGTCCCTCTGGGGCCAACGTCCTGACTTTC. It specifies CASCPSGANVLTF.

In its sample, this clone was seen once. The chain joins TRBV6-1 to TRBJ2-3, with D tentatively TRBD1 (6 bases). Trimming shortened V by 4 bases and J by 6 bases, and 17 bases separated the two germline ends. This CDR3 is 15 amino acids long. Germline CDR1 is MNHNS and CDR2 is SASEGT. CDR3 nucleotide sequence: TGTGCCAGCAGTGTCAGGGGAAGTGTTCCCGATACGCAGTATTTT. Encoded protein: CASSVRGSVPDTQYF.

Here the CDR3 reads CASSRTSGGVDEQFF. The CDR3 region has the DNA TGTGCCAGCAGCCGGACTAGCGGGGGAGTCGATGAGCAGTTCTTC. The rearrangement joins TRBV5-4 to TRBJ2-1; 13 bases fit TRBD2. The CDR3 has 15 amino acids. From germline, CDR1 is SGHNT and CDR2 YYREEE (reference sequence). V shed 4 bases and J 8 bases; nucleotides not matched to a gene: 6.

V usage is TRBV7-2 and J usage is TRBJ2-7; D uncertain. Deletions cut 7 bases from V and 4 bases from J, with 11 bases between. The CDR3 is 12 residues long. CDR1 and CDR2 from the germline V gene are SGHTA and FQGNSA. This CDR3 reads CASKGGAYEQYF. For the CDR3, the DNA is TGTGCCAGCAAAGGCGGAGCTTACGAGCAGTACTTC.

V is TRBV6-5 and J is TRBJ2-3, with 8 positions matching TRBD2. Germline assignment: CDR1 MNHEY and CDR2 SVGAGI. This CDR3 region has 14 residues. V lost 7 bases to trimming and J lost 2 bases; unmatched junction nucleotides: 5. The CDR3 loop is CASNYGGVTDTQYF. DNA for the CDR3: TGTGCCAGCAACTACGGGGGGGTCACAGATACGCAGTATTTT.

The V gene is TRBV11-2, the J gene TRBJ2-2; no definite D call. CDR1 SGHAT and CDR2 FQNNGV come from the germline V gene. CDR3 length: 11 residues. V shed 6 bases and J shed 11 bases, with 10 bases lying between them. The CDR3 nucleotides read TGTGCCAGCAGAAAGTCCCGAGAGCTGTTTTTT. Translation gives CASRKSRELFF.

The CDR3 nucleotides are TGTGCCAGCAGCGTATCGACAGGTATCTCCTACGAGCAGTACTTC. It codes for CASSVSTGISYEQYF. This rearrangement joins TRBV9 to TRBJ2-7; possibly TRBD1 for D (6 bases). The germline V and J ends were trimmed by 1 base and 0 bases, with 11 bases remaining between them. The germline V gene has CDR1 SGDLS and CDR2 YYNGEE. The CDR3 totals 15 residues.

The chain is built from TRBV4-1 and TRBJ2-3; 7 nucleotides line up with TRBD2. This CDR3 has 13 amino acids. The ends lost 7 bases at V and 11 bases at J; junction bases unmatched: 12. CDR1 is MGHRA, CDR2 YSYEKL, per germline. CDR3 in amino acids: CASTPRSGVLQYF. CDR3 bases: TGCGCCAGCACTCCCCGAAGCGGGGTGCTGCAGTATTTT.

The rearrangement links TRBV5-1 to TRBJ2-1; 8 positions match TRBD2. Looked up from germline, CDR1 is SGHRS and CDR2 is YFSETQ. CDR3 length equals 13 residues. Germline trimming cut 3 bases from V and 9 bases from J; bases unmatched to any gene: 5. In DNA form, the CDR3 reads TGCGCCAGCAGCTCATTAGCGGGGTCTGAGCAGTTCTTC. It specifies CASSSLAGSEQFF.

The gene calls are TRBV18 and TRBJ1-3, with 8 bases that match TRBD1. Trimming removed 5 bases from V and 0 bases from J; junction bases left unmatched: 6. CDR1 and CDR2 (germline): KGHSH, LQKENI. This CDR3 region has 16 residues. The CDR3 DNA reads TGTGCCAGCTCAGACAGGGGCGGCGGCTCTGGAAACACCATATATTTT. Translating gives CASSDRGGGSGNTIYF.

The V gene is TRBV7-2, the J gene TRBJ2-7, with D uncertain. Trimming removed 1 base from V and 0 bases from J, with 7 bases in between. Germline CDR1 is SGHTA and CDR2 is FQGNSA. CDR3 length: 14 residues. The CDR3: CASSLGEVSYEQYF. The CDR3 DNA is TGTGCCAGCAGCTTAGGGGAAGTCTCCTACGAGCAGTACTTC.

This clone showed up just a few times. The chain uses TRBV9 and TRBJ1-2, with D unclear. Trimming took off 3 bases at V and 5 bases at J, with 17 bases between the two ends. The CDR3 contains 15 residues. Germline V gives CDR1 SGDLS, CDR2 YYNGEE. The CDR3 DNA reads TGTGCCAGCAGCGAGTCCCCCGGAAGAGATTATGGCTACACCTTC. It is translated as CASSESPGRDYGYTF.

The gene calls are TRBV6-1 and TRBJ2-5; 9 bases are shared with TRBD2. Trimming cost V 4 bases and J 4 bases; bases outside gene matches: 10. Germline V gene sequence: CDR1 MNHNS, CDR2 SASEGT. The CDR3 is 16 amino acids. CDR3 DNA: TGTGCCAGCAGTGCCTCCGTAGCGGGGGCTTCAGAGACCCAGTACTTC. This codes for CASSASVAGASETQYF.

This clone occurred a few times. This chain connects TRBV5-4 to TRBJ1-2; no definite D call. Germline V gene lookup returns CDR1 SGHNT and CDR2 YYREEE (reference sequence). The CDR3 has 14 residues. V lost 0 bases and J lost 0, with 6 bases in between. The CDR3 loop reads CASSLARANYGYTF. CDR3 DNA: TGTGCCAGCAGCTTGGCCAGAGCTAACTATGGCTACACCTTC. The full variable domain, its missing parts supplied by reference TRBV5-4 and TRBJ1-2, is ETGVTQSPTHLIKTRGQQVTLRCSSQSGHNTVSWYQQALGQGPQFIFQYYREEENGRGNFPPRFSGLQFPNYSSELNVNALELDDSALYLCASSLARANYGYTFGSGTRLTVV.

The DNA of the CDR3 is TGTGCCAGCACCCGAAGGGAGGGGTCCTACGAGCAGTACTTC. Translation gives CASTRREGSYEQYF. The chain carries TRBV2 and TRBJ2-7; TRBD2 aligns across 7 bases. Germline lookup yields CDR1 SNHLY and CDR2 FYNNEI. The CDR3 is 14 amino acids. V was clipped by 7 bases and J by 1 base; unmatched bases: 7.

This clone was counted once. The rearrangement joins TRBV6-1 to TRBJ1-5; D is undetermined. CDR1 is MNHNS, CDR2 SASEGT, per germline. The V end was cut by 2 bases, the J end by 8 bases, with 4 bases between. The CDR3 contains 11 residues. The CDR3 loop is CASSENEPQHF. CDR3 sequence (DNA): TGTGCCAGCAGTGAAAACGAGCCCCAGCATTTT.

The chain combines TRBV28 with TRBJ1-1; possibly TRBD1 for D (5 bases). This CDR3 region has 13 residues. The V end lost 7 bases, the J end lost 0 bases, and 9 bases lay between the germline ends. In germline, CDR1 is MDHEN, CDR2 SYDVKM. CDR3 sequence: CASIGHMNTEAFF. As DNA, the CDR3 is TGTGCCAGCATAGGACACATGAACACTGAAGCTTTCTTT.

This clone was seen more than once but under ten times. The CDR3 nucleotides read TGTGCCAGCAGCGGAGGACTAGCGGGAGGACTCAACGAGCAGTACTTC. It specifies CASSGGLAGGLNEQYF. The chain employs TRBV9 and TRBJ2-7; 14 bases map to TRBD2. Germline CDR1 reads SGDLS; CDR2 reads YYNGEE. Unmatched junction bases numbered 7, after V lost 3 bases and J lost 5 bases. CDR3 length: 16 residues.

The chain joins TRBV7-9 to TRBJ2-5, with TRBD2 identical over 10 bases. CDR3 size: 16 residues. In germline, CDR1 is SEHNR, CDR2 FQNEAQ (reference sequence). V was pared by 5 bases and J by 10 bases, with 16 bases of the junction left unmatched. CDR3 DNA: TGTGCCAGCAGCACCTATACTAGCGGGGATAAGAGAGGCCAGTACTTC. This codes for CASSTYTSGDKRGQYF.

This clone was observed a few times. The V call is TRBV10-3, the J call TRBJ1-2, with D uncertain. Germline lookup yields CDR1 ENHRY and CDR2 SYGVKD. The CDR3 consists of 14 residues. With 3 bases removed from V and 4 bases from J, the gap between germline ends came to 12 bases. The CDR3: CAISDEQDLYGYTF. In DNA form, the CDR3 reads TGTGCCATCAGTGATGAGCAGGACCTCTATGGCTACACCTTC.

In this sample, this clone turned up a few times. The chain uses TRBV6-6 and TRBJ2-2; D not resolved. The CDR3 contains 16 residues. The V end lost 0 bases, the J end lost 6 bases, and 14 bases lay between the germline ends. Germline V CDR1 and CDR2: MNHNY, SVGAGI (reference sequence). This CDR3 reads CASSYSKPPWPGELFF. The CDR3 DNA is TGTGCCAGCAGTTACTCGAAACCGCCTTGGCCCGGGGAGCTGTTTTTT.

The chain joins TRBV5-1 to TRBJ2-2, with TRBD2 matching over 11 bases. V lost 4 bases to trimming and J lost 0 bases; unmatched junction nucleotides: 8. This CDR3 spans 18 amino acids. Germline V lookup: CDR1 SGHRS, CDR2 YFSETQ. The CDR3 DNA is TGCGCCAGCAGCACGGCGGGACTAGCGGATACGAACACCGGGGAGCTGTTTTTT. This translates into CASSTAGLADTNTGELFF.

CDR3 DNA: TGCGCCAGCAGCTCCGGCGGGGCCTCGGACGAGCAGTACTTC. This gives the protein CASSSGGASDEQYF. This rearrangement joins TRBV5-1 to TRBJ2-7, with D perhaps TRBD2 (6 bases). CDR1 and CDR2 (germline): SGHRS, YFSETQ. This CDR3 is built from 14 residues. The ends were cut back, 3 bases at V and 5 bases at J, with 15 bases in the middle.

This clone was detected only once. This sequence joins TRBV5-1 and TRBJ2-1; 7 bases map to TRBD2. The CDR3 is 15 amino acids. V gave up 0 bases and J gave up 4 bases; unmatched junction bases: 4. Looked up from germline, CDR1 is SGHRS and CDR2 is YFSETQ. The CDR3: CASSLAASGYNEQFF. DNA of the CDR3: TGCGCCAGCAGCTTGGCGGCTAGCGGATACAATGAGCAGTTCTTC.

The chain recombines TRBV10-1 with TRBJ2-2; TRBD1 agrees at 7 bases. CDR1 is WNHNN and CDR2 is SYGVQD in the germline V gene (reference sequence). After removal of 2 bases from V and 4 bases from J, the junction contained 7 bases not matched to a gene. CDR3 length: 16 residues. DNA of the CDR3: TGCGCCAGCAGTGAGACTAGACAGGGTCCCACCGGGGAGCTGTTTTTT. Protein sequence: CASSETRQGPTGELFF.

The chain joins TRBV7-8 to TRBJ2-7; 8 nucleotides line up with TRBD1. The CDR3 extends over 18 amino acids. Trimming took 3 bases from V and 3 from J; bases not matched to a gene: 16. Per the germline V gene, CDR1 is SGHVS and CDR2 is FQNEAQ. CDR3 nucleotides: TGTGCCAGCAGCTTCGCCTCTGTCGACAGGGGTTACTTCTACGAGCAGTACTTC. Translation: CASSFASVDRGYFYEQYF.